The 20 T cell receptor beta chains below were found in one sample sequenced in a study of beta chain features in type 1 diabetes. Since all of the isolated RNA was reverse transcribed, expressed TCRB transcripts were what got sequenced. Measured with immunoSEQ multiplex PCR; TCRdb has only the in-frame clones, and not every one. This sample has roughly 300,000 clones, with around 15% found just once. The material sequenced was central memory CD4+ T cells from blood. These receptors were collected from a man aged 25-40 years in good health.

This clone came up many times. The J gene is TRBJ1-3, the V gene TRBV9; no clear D. Trimming took 0 bases from V and 5 from J, leaving 12 bases between them. Germline V CDR1 and CDR2: SGDLS, YYNGEE. The CDR3 is 15 residues long. The DNA for the CDR3 is TGTGCCAGCAGCGTAGGGCGAGGGAATAGAAACACCATATATTTT. It translates to CASSVGRGNRNTIYF.

This clone was counted a few times. The genes are TRBV28 and TRBJ2-2; 8 bases are a match to TRBD2. The V segment lost 2 bases and the J segment 5 bases; nucleotides outside the gene matches: 7. The CDR3 spans 16 residues. Germline CDR1 reads MDHEN; CDR2 reads SYDVKM. In nucleotides, the CDR3 is TGTGCCAGCAGTTTACGAAGCGGGAGAGGGACCGGGGAGCTGTTTTTT. Its protein is CASSLRSGRGTGELFF.

The chain links TRBV7-9 to TRBJ2-5; D possibly corresponds to TRBD1 (5 bases). The CDR3 is 16 residues long. Trimming removed 6 bases at V and 5 bases at J, with 22 bases between. Germline V gene sequence: CDR1 SEHNR, CDR2 FQNEAQ (reference sequence). Here the CDR3 reads CASRPLGEGLRETQYF. DNA for the CDR3: TGTGCCAGCAGGCCCCTAGGGGAAGGGCTGCGGGAGACCCAGTACTTC.

This rearrangement joins TRBV6-1 to TRBJ1-1, with unresolved D. CDR3 length: 14 residues. The V and J ends lost 4 bases and 1 base respectively, with 10 bases between them. Looked up from germline, CDR1 is MNHNS and CDR2 is SASEGT. CDR3 sequence (DNA): TGTGCCAGCAGTGCGAATCGATGGAACACTGAAGCTTTCTTT. Its translation: CASSANRWNTEAFF.

The sample holds a few counts of this clone. V usage is TRBV6-5 and J usage is TRBJ2-1, with a weak D call TRBD1 (8 bases). Germline V CDR1 and CDR2: MNHEY, SVGAGI. Trimming pared 0 bases from V and 2 bases from J, leaving 11 bases between. The CDR3 contains 16 residues. The CDR3 region is CASSYSQGGAYNEQFF. For the CDR3, the DNA is TGTGCCAGCAGTTACTCACAGGGGGGGGCCTACAATGAGCAGTTCTTC.

The chain recombines TRBV2 with TRBJ2-7; 15 bases match TRBD2. With V trimmed by 6 bases and J by 4 bases, 1 base remained unmatched. CDR3 size: 14 residues. The germline gives CDR1 SNHLY, CDR2 FYNNEI. CDR3 sequence: CASRGLAGGYEQYV. As DNA, the CDR3 is TGTGCCAGCAGGGGACTAGCGGGAGGTTACGAGCAGTACGTC.

Relative to its sample, this clone is medium-sized (0.01 to 0.1%). The same CDR3 can be traced to other DNA sequences in this sample. The chain links TRBV14 to TRBJ2-6, with a possible D match to TRBD1 (6 bases). Germline lookup yields CDR1 SGHDN and CDR2 FVKESK. This CDR3 contains 15 residues. Trimming pared 4 bases from V and 2 bases from J, leaving 9 bases between. This chain's CDR3 is CASSPTGTGANVLTF. CDR3 DNA sequence: TGTGCCAGCAGCCCGACAGGAACTGGGGCCAACGTCCTGACTTTC.

This clone was seen a handful of times. The chain combines TRBV30 with TRBJ2-6; 7 bases line up with TRBD1. Germline loops: CDR1 GTSNPN, CDR2 SVGIG (reference sequence). V trimming: 1 base; J trimming: 0 bases; junction bases outside the gene matches: 3. There are 16 residues in the CDR3. As DNA, the CDR3 is TGTGCCTGGAGTGAGGGGACAGCCTCTGGGGCCAACGTCCTGACTTTC. This encodes CAWSEGTASGANVLTF.

The V and J genes are TRBV9 and TRBJ2-1; D gene unclear. CDR3 length equals 15 residues. Germline CDR1 SGDLS, CDR2 YYNGEE. Trimming pared 3 bases from V and 0 bases from J, leaving 10 bases between. The CDR3 loop is CASSADLSSYNEQFF. The DNA of the CDR3 is TGTGCCAGCAGCGCGGACCTGAGCTCCTACAATGAGCAGTTCTTC.

This clone was detected only a few times. The chain uses TRBV4-3 and TRBJ2-5; 9 nucleotides match TRBD2. Germline V CDR1 and CDR2: LGHNA, YSLEER. The CDR3 consists of 15 residues. The ends lost 1 base at V and 4 bases at J; junction bases unmatched: 4. Here the CDR3 reads CASSQGGRATETQYF. CDR3 sequence (DNA): TGCGCCAGCAGCCAAGGCGGGAGGGCCACAGAGACCCAGTACTTC.

This clone has just a few counts. Other DNA sequences in the same sample also yield this CDR3. V is TRBV7-2 and J is TRBJ1-1, with D possibly TRBD1 on 6 matching bases. Looked up from germline, CDR1 is SGHTA and CDR2 is FQGNSA. V lost 1 base, J lost 0 bases, and 6 bases lay in between. The length of the CDR3 is 14 residues. The CDR3 coding sequence is TGTGCCAGCAGCTTAGGACAGGTGAACACTGAAGCTTTCTTT. It yields the protein CASSLGQVNTEAFF.

The rearrangement links TRBV6-5 to TRBJ2-7, with D possibly TRBD1 on 6 matching bases. CDR3 length equals 15 residues. The germline CDR1 and CDR2 sequences are MNHEY and SVGAGI. V lost 6 bases and J lost 5, with 20 bases in between. CDR3 nucleotide sequence: TGTGCCAGCAGCCAGGGGCCCATGAAACCCCACGAGCAGTACGTC. Amino acid sequence: CASSQGPMKPHEQYV.

This clone turned up a few times. The chain links TRBV30 to TRBJ1-2, with no clear D. The CDR3 contains 14 residues. Trimming took 0 bases from V and 5 from J, leaving 13 bases between them. Germline V gives CDR1 GTSNPN, CDR2 SVGIG (reference sequence). CDR3: CAWSVGVHGYGYTF. The CDR3 DNA is TGTGCCTGGAGTGTAGGCGTTCATGGGTATGGCTACACCTTC.

This clone came up a few times. The chain links TRBV11-2 to TRBJ2-7; the match to TRBD2 covers 7 bases. Germline CDR1 reads SGHAT; CDR2 reads FQNNGV. Trimming cost V 5 bases and J 2 bases; bases outside gene matches: 6. The CDR3 extends over 14 amino acids. The CDR3 region is CASSRSGTTYEQYV. Here the CDR3 DNA reads TGTGCCAGCAGCCGGAGCGGGACTACCTACGAGCAGTACGTC.

This chain links TRBV6-5 with TRBJ1-5, with D hard to call. Germline-derived CDR1 and CDR2 are MNHEY and SVGAGI. This CDR3 spans 14 amino acids. Trimming shortened V by 6 bases and J by 4 bases, and 13 bases separated the two germline ends. CDR3 amino acids: CASSRGTPNQPQHF. The DNA for the CDR3 is TGTGCCAGCAGCCGTGGAACCCCAAATCAGCCCCAGCATTTT.

This chain links TRBV19 with TRBJ2-5; a weak D match, TRBD1 (5 bases). This CDR3 comprises 16 residues. Germline CDR1 is LNHDA and CDR2 is SQIVND (reference sequence). The V and J ends lost 3 bases and 10 bases respectively, with 24 bases between them. CDR3 nucleotide sequence: TGTGCCAGTAGTATTTTAGGGGTCGCAGGATTGTGGGACCAGTACTTC. Protein: CASSILGVAGLWDQYF.

The V gene is TRBV6-5, the J gene TRBJ2-7; 9 nucleotides match TRBD2. The length of the CDR3 is 16 residues. With 4 bases clipped from V and 0 bases from J, the junction kept 7 bases outside the gene matches. Germline V gene data show CDR1 as MNHEY and CDR2 as SVGAGI. Here the CDR3 DNA reads TGTGCCAGCAGTTTCCTAGCGGGGCCTAGCTCCTACGAGCAGTACTTC. Amino acid sequence: CASSFLAGPSSYEQYF.

There are many counts of this clone. The CDR3 region is CASSPWTENSPLHF. The CDR3 nucleotides are TGTGCCAGCAGCCCCTGGACGGAAAATTCACCCCTCCACTTT. This chain connects TRBV7-9 to TRBJ1-6; no reliable D call. The CDR3 totals 14 residues. The germline CDR1 and CDR2 sequences are SEHNR and FQNEAQ (reference sequence). V was pared by 5 bases and J by 7 bases, with 12 bases between.

At least ten counts were recorded for this clone. This chain's CDR3 is CASSAGQGGYGYTF. For the CDR3, the DNA is TGTGCCAGCAGCGCCGGACAGGGGGGCTATGGCTACACCTTC. This chain joins TRBV7-2 and TRBJ1-2; the match to TRBD1 covers 10 bases. The CDR3 is made up of 14 amino acids. The V and J ends lost 5 bases and 4 bases, in that order; junction bases with no gene match: 4. The germline CDR1 and CDR2 sequences are SGHTA and FQGNSA.

This clone was recorded many times. The rearrangement joins TRBV18 to TRBJ2-4; TRBD1 matches at 11 bases. The J segment lost 12 bases and the V segment lost 3 bases, leaving 1 base of the junction unmatched. CDR3 size: 12 residues. CDR1 KGHSH and CDR2 LQKENI come from the germline V gene. This CDR3 reads CASSPGQGAQYF. CDR3 coding DNA: TGTGCCAGCTCACCCGGACAGGGGGCTCAGTACTTC.